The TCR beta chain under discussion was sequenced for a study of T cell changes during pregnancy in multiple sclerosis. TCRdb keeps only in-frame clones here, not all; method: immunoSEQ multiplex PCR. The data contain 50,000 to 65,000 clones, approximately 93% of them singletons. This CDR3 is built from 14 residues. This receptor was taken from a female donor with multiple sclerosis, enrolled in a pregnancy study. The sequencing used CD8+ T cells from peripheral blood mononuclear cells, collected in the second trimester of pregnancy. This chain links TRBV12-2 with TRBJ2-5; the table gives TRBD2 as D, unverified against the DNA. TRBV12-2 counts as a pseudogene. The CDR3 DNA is TGTGCAAGTCGCCCCCTCGGGGGAAGGGAGACCCAGTACTTC. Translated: CASRPLGGRETQYF.